This TCR beta chain is drawn from a study of blood T cell repertoires in COVID-19 (dated by TCRdb to the early 2020s). Regarding the research as a whole: Collaborator samples came from the United States, Italy and Spain and covered acute and convalescent phases of COVID-19. Subjects who had been exposed to COVID-19, were actively infected with it, or had recovered from it provided the deeply sampled blood TCRbeta repertoires that made up the dataset. HLA class I and class II types, where available, came from metadata supplied by the sample provider rather than from assay-based typing. The sample metadata nearly always contained a de-identified subject ID, COVID-19 status, age in years and sex. The samples were drawn from the first 160 participants of the ongoing ImmuneRACE study and from some 1,300 subjects provided by 6 global collaborators. The material from the prospective study consisted of cDNA or gDNA derived from T cells, B-cell-depleted T cells, or PBMCs. The repertoires were released in a freely available public database intended as a resource for research on the immune response to SARS-CoV-2.

What the study reported, not specific to this receptor: The amount of clinical and demographic metadata varied by source and participant and was provided uncurated.

Trimming leaves V shorter by 1 base and J shorter by 3 bases, with the junction holding 6 bases beyond the gene matches. From the cysteine through the phenylalanine, the CDR3 covers 16 amino acids. Solely the CDR3 DNA is kept, with 48 bases framed from the first base. The germline V gene (reference sequence) provides CDR1 LGHDT and CDR2 YNNKEL. Collaborating institutions collected whole blood in K2EDTA tubes following their own protocols. For TCRbeta analysis, collaborators shipped samples as frozen whole blood, isolated PBMCs, or DNA extracted from either of those sample types. A remark on this clone: What antigen it recognizes has not been identified. No qualities accompany the bases; no much larger clone lies one base away.

TCRbeta CDR3 regions were amplified from genomic DNA by means of the immunoSEQ Assay, a bias-controlled multiplex PCR. In the original analysis: The number of nucleated cells in each sample was estimated by amplification of reference gene primers within the assay. Sequence reads were collapsed and filtered to measure the absolute abundance of every unique TCRbeta CDR3 rearrangement. For each sample, productive Simpson clonality was calculated as the square root of Simpson's diversity index across productive rearrangements. TCRdb re-hosts the immuneACCESS table, in-frame sequences only. Its copies lack some clones; in the studies checked, an unresolved V gene accounts for under half of them, and the cause for the rest is not known. Clone size and V and J calls were adopted from that table, with D and trimming inferred from the DNA. The table for this sample lists about 42,000 clones; about 88% of them were counted only once. The ten biggest clones cover around 2.4% of the sample.

The receptor comes from a human donor in a cohort sampled during active COVID-19. The sequenced sample consisted of peripheral blood. The V gene is TRBV3-1 (or the pseudogene TRBV3-2) and the J gene is TRBJ1-2; 9 junctional bases match TRBD1. The base sequence is TGTGCCAGCAGCCAAGTTCTGACAGGGGGATACTATGGCTACACCTTC. The translation is CASSQVLTGGYYGYTF.